This T cell receptor (beta chain) was documented in a study of blood T cells in healthy people across ages (dated by TCRdb to about 2015). As for the study more broadly: Template switching captured roughly one uniquely barcoded TCR beta cDNA molecule per two T cells in model experiments. Age-related changes in TCR beta repertoire diversity were measured in the study by deep sequencing normalized with unique cDNA molecular identifiers. The donors were divided into four age groups: young (average roughly 15 years), middle-aged (roughly 40), aged (around 59) and long-lived (about 79). To avoid experimental bias, donors of different ages were distributed randomly across sequencing lanes. Two additional independent replicas of 1 million unique cDNA reads from the same blood draw were analyzed for two donors (one aged 18 to 30 and one aged 80 or older). Study-level results and caveats: Compared with the aged group, the long-lived group had more naive CD4+ T cells, fewer expanded clones and increased TCR diversity, a pattern suggesting age selection. Bulk unsorted PBMC profiling prevented conclusive comparison of naive and antigen-experienced compartments. Estimates of total diversity from one million sequenced T cells were regarded as lower bounds and underestimates. The percentage of naive T cells measured by flow cytometry correlated strongly with observed TCR beta diversity. Observed TCR beta diversity per million T cells fell roughly linearly with age, and a significant reduction was already apparent by age approximately 41. Donor CMV infection status was unknown, potentially confounding age-related changes in expanded clonotypes.

The library was produced with 5' RACE. The sample was run on an Illumina HiSeq 2500. A second about 6 to 11 cycle PCR used a sample-barcoded 5' primer and a J-beta primer mix. A template-switch 5' adaptor carrying 12 random nucleotides introduced a unique molecular identifier onto each TCR beta cDNA molecule. Each sample yielded at least 3 million CDR3-containing paired-end reads. First-strand cDNA was synthesized from all RNA with the Mint cDNA synthesis kit, primed by a TRBC-specific oligonucleotide. After uracil-DNA glycosylase treatment, a first 18-cycle PCR used universal primers M1SS and BC2_uni_R on all cDNA. The published analysis was carried out like this. For normalization, 1 million high-quality reads, each with a distinct molecular identifier, were randomly selected from each sample. Reads sharing molecular identifiers were discarded rather than binned into consensus sequences. MiTCR, set to a Q25 quality threshold and the strictest error-elimination algorithm, was used for CDR3 identification, clonotype clustering and error correction. Lower-bound total TCR beta diversity was estimated with a nonparametric unseen species model using Euler transformation. The public sequencing data were trimmed at Q25 with fastp and processed into clonotypes with MiXCR by TCRdb, which kept only in-frame beta chains. Every CDR3 protein is listed once, alongside the most common genes and DNA of its rows. These V and J calls rely on TCRdb rather than the paper's analysis. This sample lists roughly 1,500,000 distinct CDR3 sequences; around 39% were detected once. Of the sample, roughly 7.7% is held by the ten largest clones.

Taken from the germline V gene, the CDR1 and CDR2 loops are MDHEN and SYDVKM. The CDR3 runs 14 residues from the cysteine to the phenylalanine. The read is trimmed to its CDR3 DNA, 42 bases read in frame from base 1. V sheds 6 bases and J sheds 1 base, leaving 11 bases between their ends. A note on this clonotype: No cognate antigen has been identified for it. The sample holds no much larger clone one base away, and base qualities are not on file.

Donors were 35 to 40 systemically healthy Caucasian individuals from Russia aged roughly 6 to 90 years. Around 10 milliliters of peripheral blood were collected from each donor into EDTA-treated Vacutainer tubes. PBMCs were isolated by Ficoll-Paque density-gradient centrifugation, with at least 7 million obtained per sample. Trizol reagent was used to extract total RNA from the PBMCs, yielding at least 6 micrograms per sample. For every donor, an aliquot of PBMCs went through flow cytometry to measure the percentages of naive CD45RAhigh/CD27high T cells. Recombination linked TRBV28 to TRBJ2-3; D gene: possibly TRBD1, on 6 matching bases. The TCR sequence derives from a woman between 18 and 30 years old in good health. Sequences were obtained from blood. The CDR3 reads as follows: CASSNRDRTDTQYF. The bases are TGTGCCAGCAGCAACAGGGACCGCACAGATACGCAGTATTTT.